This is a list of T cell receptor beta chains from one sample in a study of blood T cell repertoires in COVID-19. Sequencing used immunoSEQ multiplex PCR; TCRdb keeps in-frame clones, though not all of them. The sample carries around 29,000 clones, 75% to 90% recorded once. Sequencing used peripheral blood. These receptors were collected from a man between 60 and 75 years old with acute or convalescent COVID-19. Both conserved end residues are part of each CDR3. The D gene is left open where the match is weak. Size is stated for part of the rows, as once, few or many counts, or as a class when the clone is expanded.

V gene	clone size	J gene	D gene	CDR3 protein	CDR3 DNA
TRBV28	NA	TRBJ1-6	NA	CASSLNSPASSPLHF	TGTGCCAGCAGTTTAAACAGTCCAGCCAGTTCACCCCTCCACTTT
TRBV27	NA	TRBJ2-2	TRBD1	CASSLYPPGQGTGELFF	TGTGCCAGCAGTTTATACCCCCCTGGACAGGGTACCGGGGAGCTGTTTTTT
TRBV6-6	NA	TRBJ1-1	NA	CASSYTELNTEAFF	TGTGCCAGCAGTTACACGGAGTTGAACACTGAAGCTTTCTTT
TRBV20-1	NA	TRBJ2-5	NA	CSASVSVGLETQYF	TGCAGTGCTAGTGTTTCGGTGGGGCTGGAGACCCAGTACTTC
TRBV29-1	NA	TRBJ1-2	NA	CSVRGVGGYTF	TGCAGCGTTCGGGGGGTCGGGGGCTACACCTTC
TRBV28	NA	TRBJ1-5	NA	CASILAAGNQPQHF	TGTGCCAGCATACTGGCCGCGGGCAATCAGCCCCAGCATTTT
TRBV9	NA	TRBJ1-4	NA	CASSVAVTTNEKLFF	TGTGCCAGCAGCGTAGCAGTCACAACTAATGAAAAACTGTTTTTT
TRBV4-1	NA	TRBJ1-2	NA	CASSQAGGVDYGYTF	TGCGCCAGCAGCCAAGCCGGAGGAGTGGACTATGGCTACACCTTC
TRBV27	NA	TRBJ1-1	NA	CASSRGVNTEAFF	TGTGCCAGCAGCAGGGGAGTGAACACTGAAGCTTTCTTT
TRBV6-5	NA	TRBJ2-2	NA	CASSYSRFPPGELFF	TGTGCCAGCAGTTACTCGAGATTCCCCCCCGGGGAGCTGTTTTTT
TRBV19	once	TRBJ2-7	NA	CASSSTGAGLGSYEQYF	TGTGCCAGTAGTTCTACGGGAGCAGGGCTCGGATCCTACGAGCAGTACTTC
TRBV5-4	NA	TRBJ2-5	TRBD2	CASSRQLAGGQETQYF	TGTGCCAGCAGCCGACAACTAGCGGGGGGACAAGAGACCCAGTACTTC
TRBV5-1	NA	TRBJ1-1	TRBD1	CASRKEPGQGNTEAFF	TGCGCCAGCAGAAAAGAGCCGGGACAGGGAAACACTGAAGCTTTCTTT
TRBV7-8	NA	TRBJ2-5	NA	CASSRWMTGKETQYF	TGTGCCAGCAGCCGCTGGATGACCGGGAAAGAGACCCAGTACTTC
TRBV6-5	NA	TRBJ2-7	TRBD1	CATTDRGKVYEQYF	TGTGCCACCACGGACAGGGGAAAAGTCTACGAGCAGTACTTC